The 3 T cell receptor beta chains below were found in one sample sequenced in a study of blood T cell repertoires in COVID-19. Clones were sequenced by immunoSEQ multiplex PCR, and TCRdb holds only the in-frame ones, with some missing. Of 190,000 or so clones in the sample, about 95% were seen once. The sequencing sample was made of peripheral blood. These TCRs come from a man under 40 with COVID-19, enrolled during active disease.

This clone appeared a few times. J is TRBJ1-5 and V is TRBV4-1; D unclear. The CDR3 totals 15 residues. Germline V gene lookup returns CDR1 MGHRA and CDR2 YSYEKL. Trimming took 3 bases from V and 3 from J, leaving 12 bases between them. The CDR3 here is CASSQERVNNQPQHF. The CDR3 DNA reads TGCGCCAGCAGCCAGGAGAGGGTTAACAATCAGCCCCAGCATTTT.

This clone appeared once. The chain links TRBV7-9 to TRBJ1-1, with D perhaps TRBD1 (5 bases). CDR1 is SEHNR and CDR2 is FQNEAQ in the germline V gene (reference sequence). V was pared by 5 bases and J by 1 base, with 14 bases between. The CDR3 runs to 15 residues. In nucleotides, the CDR3 is TGTGCCAGCAGCCCATACGGCAGGGCGAACACTGAAGCTTTCTTT. Protein sequence: CASSPYGRANTEAFF. Full variable domain (rest looked up from reference TRBV7-9 and TRBJ1-1): DTGVSQNPRHKITKRGQNVTFRCDPISEHNRLYWYRQTLGQGPEFLTYFQNEAQLEKSRLLSDRFSAERPKGSFSTLEIQRTEQGDSAMYLCASSPYGRANTEAFFGQGTRLTVV.

The CDR3 is CASSQRDSNQPQHF. Written as DNA, the CDR3 is TGTGCCAGCAGCCAAAGAGATAGCAATCAGCCCCAGCATTTT. This chain joins TRBV3-1 (or the pseudogene TRBV3-2) and TRBJ1-5; no clear D gene. V was pared by 2 bases and J by 0 bases, with 5 bases between. The germline V gene has CDR1 LGHDT and CDR2 YNNKEL (reference sequence). There are 14 residues in the CDR3.